These 20 T cell receptor beta chains share one sample of origin, sequenced in a study of shared clonotypes between healthy human individuals. This table comes from immunoSEQ multiplex PCR, and its TCRdb copy is limited to in-frame clones, with some not included. The sample gives about 330,000 clones, around 87% of which show up once; 15% to 20% is in the top ten. Sequenced sample: memory CD8+ T cells sorted from blood. Indicated subset: CD45RO+ cells pooled with CCR7-negative TemRA cells. Receptor source: a man aged 18 to 29 in good health.

The chain combines TRBV27 with TRBJ2-1; D is uncertain. The CDR3 has 14 residues. Germline V gene data show CDR1 as MNHEY and CDR2 as SMNVEV (reference sequence). V shed 5 bases and J shed 0 bases, with 8 bases lying between them. CDR3 amino acids: CASSERSSYNEQFF. In nucleotides, the CDR3 is TGTGCCAGCAGTGAGAGGAGCTCCTACAATGAGCAGTTCTTC.

V usage is TRBV4-3 and J usage is TRBJ2-7; D not certain. The CDR3 length is 18 residues. With 0 bases removed from V and 1 base from J, the gap between germline ends came to 19 bases. CDR1 and CDR2 (germline): LGHNA, YSLEER. Here the CDR3 DNA reads TGCGCCAGCAGCCAAGATGTGAGGAGTCTCGGGCTATCCTACGAGCAGTACTTC. Translated: CASSQDVRSLGLSYEQYF.

The V and J genes are TRBV15 and TRBJ1-4; TRBD1 aligns across 7 bases. The CDR3 covers 15 residues. Trimming cost V 4 bases and J 0 bases; bases outside gene matches: 2. Germline assignment: CDR1 LNHNV and CDR2 YYDKDF (reference sequence). The CDR3 here is CATSIQGATNEKLFF. The CDR3 bases are TGTGCCACCAGCATTCAGGGGGCAACTAATGAAAAACTGTTTTTT.

This clone was observed a few times. A much larger clone sits a single nucleotide away, making a read error possible. The chain recombines TRBV30 with TRBJ2-1; D ambiguous. The germline CDR1 and CDR2 sequences are GTSNPN and SVGIG (reference sequence). The CDR3 covers 10 residues. Deletions cut 5 bases from V and 5 bases from J, with 4 bases between. CDR3 nucleotides: TGTGCCTGGGGTGACAATGAGCAGTTCTTC. Translation gives CAWGDNEQFF.

This chain connects TRBV27 to TRBJ2-7, with 7 bases that match TRBD1. The CDR3 has 14 residues. The germline V gene has CDR1 MNHEY and CDR2 SMNVEV (reference sequence). Trimming removed 5 bases from V and 2 bases from J; junction bases left unmatched: 6. CDR3 region: CASSHGQAPYEQYF. The CDR3 DNA follows: TGTGCCAGCAGTCATGGACAGGCGCCCTACGAGCAGTACTTC.

This chain uses TRBV19 with TRBJ2-3; perhaps TRBD1 as D (6 bases). V lost 4 bases and J 6 bases, leaving 8 bases between the germline ends. Per germline, CDR1 LNHDA and CDR2 SQIVND (reference sequence). This CDR3 comprises 12 residues. This CDR3 is CASSTGADTQYF. The DNA for the CDR3 is TGTGCCAGTAGTACAGGGGCCGATACGCAGTATTTT. The full variable domain, rest sourced from reference TRBV19 and TRBJ2-3, is DGGITQSPKYLFRKEGQNVTLSCEQNLNHDAMYWYRQDPGQGLRLIYYSQIVNDFQKGDIAEGYSVSREKKESFPLTVTSAQKNPTAFYLCASSTGADTQYFGPGTRLTVL.

The V call is TRBV29-1, the J call TRBJ1-2, with TRBD1 as a possible D gene (6 bases). The germline V gene encodes CDR1 SQVTM and CDR2 ANQGSEA. CDR3 length: 13 residues. V lost 5 bases to trimming and J lost 1 base, with 11 bases between them. CDR3 sequence reads: CSVFKGDNYGYTF. The CDR3 DNA follows: TGCAGCGTTTTTAAGGGGGATAACTATGGCTACACCTTC.

The CDR3 here is CASSQGPTGTFQETQYF. The CDR3 bases are TGCGCCAGCAGCCAAGGCCCGACAGGGACTTTCCAAGAGACCCAGTACTTC. The gene calls are TRBV4-1 and TRBJ2-5; possible D gene TRBD1, 7 bases. Trimming left V 1 base short and J 1 base short, with 16 bases between. This CDR3 contains 17 residues. Germline-derived CDR1 and CDR2 are MGHRA and YSYEKL.

The chain uses TRBV7-2 and TRBJ2-7; TRBD2 agrees at 7 bases. The CDR3 loop spans 14 amino acids. J lost 4 bases, V lost 2 bases, and 5 bases had no gene match. Germline CDR1 is SGHTA and CDR2 is FQGNSA. CDR3: CASSLQSGAYEQYF. CDR3 DNA: TGTGCCAGCAGCTTACAAAGCGGGGCATACGAGCAGTACTTC. Full variable domain (rest looked up from reference TRBV7-2 and TRBJ2-7): GAGVSQSPSNKVTEKGKDVELRCDPISGHTALYWYRQSLGQGLEFLIYFQGNSAPDKSGLPSDRFSAERTGGSVSTLTIQRTQQEDSAVYLCASSLQSGAYEQYFGPGTRLTVT.

V and J are TRBV6-1 and TRBJ2-2; D is unclear. The length of the CDR3 is 11 residues. V was clipped by 3 bases and J by 7 bases, with 3 bases between them. Per germline, CDR1 MNHNS and CDR2 SASEGT. CDR3 coding DNA: TGTGCCAGCAGTGAGAACGGGGAGCTGTTTTTT. Residues: CASSENGELFF.

The chain recombines TRBV6-1 with TRBJ2-3; TRBD1 agrees at 7 bases. This CDR3 comprises 14 residues. The trim removed 8 bases at V and 2 bases at J, leaving 7 bases unmatched. In germline, CDR1 is MNHNS, CDR2 SASEGT. The CDR3 region is CASGRDSFTDTQYF. The CDR3 DNA is TGTGCCAGCGGTCGGGACAGTTTCACAGATACGCAGTATTTT.

The chain carries TRBV29-1 and TRBJ2-7, with TRBD2 identical over 7 bases. There are 12 residues in the CDR3. Trimming removed 5 bases from V and 6 bases from J; junction bases left unmatched: 7. Germline CDR1 is SQVTM and CDR2 is ANQGSEA. The CDR3 sequence is CSVLSSGGEQYF. The CDR3 DNA reads as TGCAGCGTTTTAAGTTCGGGAGGCGAGCAGTACTTC.

The rearrangement links TRBV7-9 to TRBJ2-3; tentative D call: TRBD2 (6 bases). This CDR3 has 16 residues. V was pared by 0 bases and J by 1 base, with 11 bases between. Germline lookup yields CDR1 SEHNR and CDR2 FQNEAQ (reference sequence). This CDR3 is CASSLAVGGGTDTQYF. CDR3 bases: TGTGCCAGCAGCTTAGCCGTGGGCGGGGGCACAGATACGCAGTATTTT.

The gene calls are TRBV10-3 and TRBJ2-5, with 9 bases lining up with TRBD2. The CDR3 runs 15 residues. The trim removed 2 bases at V and 1 base at J, leaving 2 bases unmatched. The germline V gene encodes CDR1 ENHRY and CDR2 SYGVKD. The CDR3 loop reads CAISEAAGGQETQYF. The DNA of the CDR3 is TGTGCCATCAGTGAGGCAGCGGGAGGCCAAGAGACCCAGTACTTC.

The chain uses TRBV4-1 and TRBJ2-1, with 9 positions matching TRBD2. The ends lost 0 bases at V and 5 bases at J; junction bases unmatched: 14. The CDR3 extends over 19 amino acids. Looked up from germline, CDR1 is MGHRA and CDR2 is YSYEKL. Here the CDR3 reads CASSQEGPWERGANNEQFF. The CDR3, as DNA: TGCGCCAGCAGCCAAGAAGGCCCTTGGGAGCGGGGGGCGAACAATGAGCAGTTCTTC.

The chain uses TRBV13 and TRBJ2-7; TRBD2 might be the D (6 bases). The germline gives CDR1 PRHDT, CDR2 FYEKMQ (reference sequence). V dropped 6 bases and J dropped 9 bases, with 12 bases sitting between them. CDR3 size: 11 residues. CDR3 nucleotide sequence: TGTGCCAGCAGTGCGGGATCCGGGCAGTACTTC. Its protein is CASSAGSGQYF.

This clone was observed a single time. The rearrangement links TRBV28 to TRBJ2-7; D may be TRBD1 (6 bases). Germline CDR1 and CDR2: MDHEN and SYDVKM. V lost 7 bases to trimming and J lost 8 bases, with 18 bases between them. The CDR3 runs 13 residues. CDR3 coding DNA: TGTGCCAGCATGGGTGGGACATCTAGTAAGCAGTACTTC. This gives the protein CASMGGTSSKQYF.

This clone was picked up one time. The rearrangement uses TRBV27 and TRBJ2-7, with D perhaps TRBD2 (6 bases). The CDR3 sequence is 15 residues long. Deletions cut 5 bases from V and 0 bases from J, with 14 bases between. Germline V gene lookup returns CDR1 MNHEY and CDR2 SMNVEV (reference sequence). CDR3 nucleotide sequence: TGTGCCAGCAGTCCGAATGGAGGGAACTCCTACGAGCAGTACTTC. This sequence encodes CASSPNGGNSYEQYF.

The rearrangement links TRBV11-1 to TRBJ1-1; D unclear. The CDR3 extends over 13 amino acids. Germline assignment: CDR1 SGHAT and CDR2 FQDESV (reference sequence). Trimming took off 5 bases at V and 1 base at J, with 8 bases between the two ends. The CDR3 here is CASSLGRNTEAFF. DNA for the CDR3: TGTGCCAGCAGCCTAGGGAGGAACACTGAAGCTTTCTTT.

This clone occurred a few times. The chain uses TRBV29-1 and TRBJ1-1; D is unclear. CDR3 length equals 11 residues. Germline V gene lookup returns CDR1 SQVTM and CDR2 ANQGSEA. Trimming removed 4 bases from V and 6 bases from J, with 9 bases in between. This CDR3 is CSVVLSAEAFF. CDR3 nucleotides: TGCAGCGTTGTTTTAAGTGCTGAAGCTTTCTTT.